Sequencing of this T cell receptor (beta chain) was carried out in a study of PD-L1 blockade in urothelial cancer. At the level of the study: Median blood clonality was about 0.081, with about 86,000 unique TCRs. Study observations and caveats: A pretreatment blood TCR clonality that fell below the median predicted better progression-free and overall survival.

Profiling relied on immunoSEQ multiplex PCR, and the TCRdb table lists in-frame clones only, not all of them. The sample lists some 56,000 clones; around 86% were seen once. This CDR3 has 13 amino acids. Germline lookup yields CDR1 SQVTM and CDR2 ANQGSEA. V dropped 5 bases and J dropped 6 bases, with 16 bases sitting between them. Time point meaning: pretreatment peripheral blood. Points on this clone: No antigen is known for it.

This chain links TRBV29-1 with TRBJ1-1; possibly TRBD1 for D (6 bases). This clonotype was sampled from a man aged 70-80 years with urothelial cancer. The specimen comprised PBMCs, sampled around atezolizumab (anti-PD-L1) treatment. CDR3 in DNA: TGCAGCGTTCGACAAGGGGGGGAGGCTGAAGCTTTCTTT. This gives the protein CSVRQGGEAEAFF.